This TCR beta chain was documented in a study of radiation and T cells in renal cell carcinoma. This clone showed up just a few times. Its antigen remains unidentified. Additional DNA sequences in this sample encode the identical CDR3. Trimming stripped 4 bases from V and 7 bases from J, with 11 bases between. The CDR3 contains 13 residues. Germline V gene sequence: CDR1 SNHLY, CDR2 FYNNEI. Study-level points and caveats: From baseline, blood top tumor clonotypes peaked at 2 weeks post-radiation. Baseline intratumoral clonotype presence is unknown without pretreatment biopsies.

Generated by immunoSEQ multiplex PCR, the TCRdb table keeps only in-frame clones and is missing some. The sample includes about 74,000 clones, roughly nine tenths of them seen just once. Time point: blood 4 weeks post-SBRT, at nephrectomy. This sample's treatment: 15 Gy SBRT to primary tumor, nephrectomy 4 weeks later. Blood was sampled at baseline, 2 weeks and 4 weeks after SBRT. Sequences were derived from blood, sampled from a patient whose treatment included radiotherapy and nephrectomy. The chain carries TRBV2 and TRBJ1-5; no clear D gene. This TCR came from a woman between 65 and 79 years old with renal cell carcinoma. CDR3 sequence: CASSVGGGQPQHF. In DNA form, the CDR3 reads TGTGCCAGCAGTGTCGGCGGAGGGCAGCCCCAGCATTTT.